A selection of T cell receptor beta chains follows, all from one sample in a study of T cells in Graves' hyperthyroidism and ophthalmopathy. TCRdb re-called the multiplex PCR reads with MiXCR, one entry per CDR3 protein. The profile shows over 45,000 distinct CDR3 sequences, about 52% of them singletons. Specimen: peripheral blood or thyroid tissue (not recorded which). The receptors stem from a woman aged 45 to 65 with Graves' hyperthyroidism. CDR3s include the opening cysteine and the closing phenylalanine or tryptophan. Fields, in order: D gene, V gene, J gene, clone size, CDR3 protein, CDR3 DNA. A D gene is named only where the DNA matches it firmly. Size tells how often a clone was seen (once, few, many) or the class of an expanded clone, and some rows leave it out.

TRBD1	TRBV28	TRBJ1-2	-	CASKFGTGGSYGYTF	TGTGCCAGCAAATTCGGGACAGGGGGCAGCTATGGCTACACCTTC
-	TRBV19	TRBJ2-7	medium-sized	CASKRESEQYF	TGTGCCAGTAAACGGGAGAGCGAGCAGTACTTC
TRBD1	TRBV10-3	TRBJ1-5	-	CAISRQGVGQPQHF	TGTGCCATCAGTAGGCAGGGGGTGGGTCAGCCCCAGCATTTT
-	TRBV6-5	TRBJ2-7	few	CASSGVSYEQYF	TGTGCCAGCAGTGGGGTCTCCTACGAGCAGTACTTC
TRBD2	TRBV7-3	TRBJ2-2	-	CASSPGTRTTGELFF	TGTGCCAGCAGCCCCGGGACTAGAACCACCGGGGAGCTGTTTTTT
TRBD1	TRBV7-9	TRBJ2-1	-	CASRSGTGDYNEQFF	TGTGCCAGCAGGTCCGGGACAGGGGATTACAATGAGCAGTTCTTC
-	TRBV10-3	TRBJ1-5	many	CAISESPQVNQPQHF	TGTGCCATCAGTGAGTCCCCCCAGGTTAATCAGCCCCAGCATTTT
TRBD1	TRBV20-1	TRBJ2-7	-	CSASRGRDRVRSYEHYF	TGCAGTGCTAGCAGGGGGCGGGACAGGGTACGATCCTACGAGCACTACTTC
TRBD2	TRBV12-3/TRBV12-4	TRBJ2-3	many	CASSTRAGSTDTQYF	TGTGCCAGCAGTACCAGAGCGGGAAGCACAGATACGCAGTATTTT
-	TRBV29-1	TRBJ1-2	-	CSAHRDSNYGYTF	TGCAGCGCCCACCGGGACTCTAACTATGGCTACACCTTC
TRBD1	TRBV10-3	TRBJ2-7	-	CATRDRATTLSGVQYF	TGTGCCACCCGGGACAGGGCTACCACCCTCTCAGGGGTGCAGTACTTC
TRBD1	TRBV29-1	TRBJ1-3	many	CSHQGTGGNTIYF	TGCAGCCATCAGGGGACAGGAGGAAACACCATATATTTT
-	TRBV5-4	TRBJ2-5	-	CASTPTPLSQETQYF	TGTGCCAGCACACCGACACCCTTAAGCCAAGAGACCCAGTACTTC
TRBD2	TRBV6-2/TRBV6-3	TRBJ2-5	many	CASSGTTQETQYF	TGTGCCAGCAGTGGGACTACTCAAGAGACCCAGTACTTC
TRBD1	TRBV6-5	TRBJ1-2	many	CASSQTGGDGYTF	TGTGCCAGCAGCCAAACAGGGGGGGATGGCTACACCTTC
-	TRBV18	TRBJ2-7	few	CASSPRQAAYEQYF	TGTGCCAGCTCACCCCGACAGGCGGCCTACGAGCAGTACTTC
TRBD2	TRBV6-1	TRBJ2-7	-	CASSKRGTSGSYEQYF	TGTGCCAGCAGTAAGCGAGGGACTAGCGGGAGTTACGAGCAGTACTTC
-	TRBV9	TRBJ2-2	-	CASSVGTGKRGAVF	TGTGCCAGCAGCGTAGGGACAGGGAAGCGGGGAGCTGTTTTT
-	TRBV7-3	TRBJ2-2	many	CASSSGGPGELFF	TGTGCCAGCAGCTCCGGGGGTCCCGGGGAGCTGTTTTTT
-	TRBV7-2	TRBJ1-2	-	CAISGLRGAQGFGYTF	TGTGCCATCAGTGGCTTGCGAGGGGCGCAGGGCTTTGGCTACACCTTC
TRBD1	TRBV28	TRBJ1-1	-	CASSLGGQGTNTEAFF	TGTGCCAGCAGTTTGGGTGGACAGGGGACAAACACTGAAGCTTTCTTT
-	TRBV7-9	TRBJ1-4	-	CASSTKGRANEKLFF	TGTGCCAGCAGCACCAAAGGGAGAGCTAATGAAAAGCTGTTTTTT
-	TRBV6-6	TRBJ2-5	many	CASSFPGSEGTQYF	TGTGCCAGCAGTTTCCCGGGAAGCGAGGGGACCCAGTACTTC
-	TRBV6-5	TRBJ1-3	many	CAAGTSAVGHTIYF	TGTGCCGCGGGGACTTCCGCCGTGGGCCACACCATATATTTT
-	TRBV4-1	TRBJ1-1	-	CASSHLAGQGGRPEAFF	TGCGCCAGCAGCCACCTGGCGGGTCAAGGGGGTAGGCCGGAAGCTTTCTTT
-	TRBV20-1	TRBJ2-7	-	CSARVSRTTSYEQYF	TGCAGTGCTAGAGTAAGCCGGACAACCTCCTACGAGCAGTACTTC
TRBD1	TRBV2	TRBJ1-3	-	CASREDRGPGNTIYF	TGTGCCAGCAGAGAAGACAGGGGGCCTGGAAACACCATATATTTT
-	TRBV7-2	TRBJ1-4	many	CASSGGRPGEELFF	TGTGCCAGCAGCGGTGGGCGGCCGGGGGAGGAACTGTTTTTT
-	TRBV12-3/TRBV12-4	TRBJ2-3	few	CASSLYRVTTDTQYF	TGTGCCAGCAGTCTCTACCGAGTTACTACAGATACGCAGTATTTT
TRBD2	TRBV20-1	TRBJ2-2	-	CSAAGPGGGLSF	TGCAGTGCCGCCGGGCCTGGCGGGGGGCTGTCTTTT
TRBD1	TRBV25-1	TRBJ1-4	-	CASSEAGRGREKLFF	TGTGCCAGCAGTGAAGCGGGTAGGGGGCGTGAAAAACTGTTTTTT
-	TRBV20-1	TRBJ2-5	few	CSAPRGGGETQYF	TGCAGTGCCCCCCGGGGAGGTGGGGAGACCCAGTACTTC
TRBD2	TRBV10-3	TRBJ2-7	-	CAISALSSGSSYEQYF	TGTGCCATCAGTGCCCTTTCTAGCGGGAGCTCCTACGAGCAGTACTTC
-	TRBV29-1	TRBJ2-2	medium-sized	CSVRTEVNTGELFF	TGCAGCGTGAGGACAGAGGTGAACACCGGGGAGCTGTTTTTT
-	TRBV14	TRBJ1-2	-	CASSRGVGGYTF	TGTGCCAGCAGCCGAGGGGTCGGTGGCTACACCTTC
-	TRBV19	TRBJ2-6	many	CASSIAALANVLTF	TGTGCCAGTAGTATAGCCGCGCTGGCCAACGTCCTGACTTTC
-	TRBV4-1	TRBJ1-3	many	CASSQEGVSGNTIYF	TGCGCCAGCAGCCAAGAGGGAGTCTCTGGAAACACCATATATTTT
TRBD2	TRBV20-1	TRBJ2-2	-	CSASRTSGRPGELFF	TGCAGTGCTTCCAGGACTAGCGGGAGGCCCGGGGAGCTGTTTTTT
TRBD1	TRBV20-1	TRBJ2-7	-	CSARDSRGRAASSYEQYF	TGCAGTGCTAGAGATTCCAGGGGGCGAGCGGCGAGCTCCTACGAGCAGTACTTC
TRBD1	TRBV10-3	TRBJ1-2	many	CAIRDGGGDYGYTF	TGTGCCATCAGGGATGGAGGGGGCGACTATGGCTACACCTTC
-	TRBV27	TRBJ1-6	many	CASRGRINSPLHF	TGTGCCAGCAGAGGACGGATTAATTCACCCCTCCACTTT
TRBD2	TRBV20-1	TRBJ2-3	-	CSARSPAGPTDTQYF	TGCAGTGCTAGGTCCCCAGCGGGACCCACAGATACGCAGTATTTT
TRBD2	TRBV12-3/TRBV12-4	TRBJ2-2	-	CASSRRLAGTGELFF	TGTGCCAGCAGCCGACGACTAGCTGGAACCGGGGAGCTGTTTTTT
-	TRBV2	TRBJ1-2	-	CAGSFGGGYGYTF	TGTGCCGGATCCTTTGGGGGGGGCTATGGCTACACCTTC
TRBD2	TRBV2	TRBJ2-3	few	CASTKLAGEGTDTQYF	TGTGCCAGCACTAAACTAGCGGGAGAAGGGACAGATACGCAGTATTTT
-	TRBV19	TRBJ1-2	many	CASSPDQNYGYTF	TGTGCCAGTAGTCCGGACCAAAATTATGGCTACACCTTC
-	TRBV10-3	TRBJ1-2	-	CAIRAAGVHGYTF	TGTGCCATCAGGGCCGCAGGGGTCCATGGCTACACCTTC
-	TRBV28	TRBJ2-7	many	CASRSPRIPGEQYF	TGTGCCAGCAGATCACCACGTATCCCCGGGGAGCAGTACTTC
-	TRBV29-1	TRBJ2-2	few	CTRARGSNTGELFF	TGCACCCGGGCCCGTGGTAGCAACACCGGGGAGCTGTTTTTT
TRBD2	TRBV6-1	TRBJ2-7	many	CASSFPTSGAYEQYF	TGTGCCAGCAGTTTTCCGACTAGCGGGGCCTACGAGCAGTACTTC
-	TRBV5-4	TRBJ1-2	many	CASSYRDPNSGYTF	TGTGCCAGCAGTTACCGGGACCCGAATTCGGGCTACACCTTC
TRBD1	TRBV5-1	TRBJ1-2	many	CASKGRGQGDFNYGYTF	TGCGCCAGCAAGGGCCGGGGACAGGGGGACTTTAACTATGGCTACACCTTC
TRBD1	TRBV20-1	TRBJ2-7	many	CSAPGQGAGKTYEQYF	TGCAGTGCGCCGGGACAGGGGGCCGGAAAGACCTACGAGCAGTACTTC